These T cell receptor beta chains were read from a single sample in a study of blood T cell repertoires in COVID-19. Repertoires were generated with immunoSEQ multiplex PCR, while TCRdb's copy carries only in-frame clones and drops some. The sample has tens of thousands of clones, approximately 88% seen once. The sample consisted of peripheral blood. These receptors all stem from a woman older than 75 with acute or convalescent COVID-19. CDR3s include the opening cysteine and the closing phenylalanine or tryptophan. D genes are given only for firm matches. Size tells how often a clone was seen (once, few, many) or the class of an expanded clone, and some rows leave it out.

- | - | TRBJ2-3 | TRBV19 | 16 | CASSAVRRLDTDTQYF | TGTGCCAGTAGTGCCGTCCGGCGGTTGGACACAGATACGCAGTATTTT
- | - | TRBJ1-6 | TRBV2 | 14 | CASRRTDNNSPLHF | TGTGCCAGCAGGCGGACAGATAATAATTCACCCCTCCACTTT
TRBD1 | - | TRBJ1-2 | TRBV6-2/TRBV6-3 | 14 | CASSYEGTGYGYTF | TGTGCCAGCAGTTACGAGGGGACAGGGTATGGCTACACCTTC
TRBD2 | - | TRBJ2-1 | TRBV27 | 15 | CATQGLAGLRREQFF | TGTGCCACCCAGGGACTAGCGGGATTACGTAGGGAGCAGTTCTTC
TRBD2 | - | TRBJ2-3 | TRBV11-2 | 15 | CASTQSLAGTDTQYF | TGTGCCAGCACCCAAAGCCTAGCGGGTACAGATACGCAGTATTTT
- | - | TRBJ1-4 | TRBV4-3 | 16 | CASSQSPGVAHEKLFF | TGCGCCAGCAGCCAATCCCCGGGAGTCGCCCATGAAAAACTGTTTTTT
- | - | TRBJ2-1 | TRBV12-3/TRBV12-4 | 13 | CASSRNLANEQFF | TGTGCCAGCAGTCGAAACCTTGCGAATGAGCAGTTCTTC
- | - | TRBJ1-5 | TRBV6-2/TRBV6-3 | 14 | CASSFAGGNQPQHF | TGTGCCAGCAGTTTCGCGGGGGGCAATCAGCCCCAGCATTTT
- | - | TRBJ1-2 | TRBV9 | 14 | CASSVDGGDYGYTF | TGTGCCAGCAGCGTAGATGGGGGCGACTATGGCTACACCTTC
TRBD2 | - | TRBJ2-7 | TRBV6-6 | 13 | CASSRTSAWEQYF | TGTGCCAGCAGTCGGACTAGCGCCTGGGAGCAGTACTTC
- | - | TRBJ2-7 | TRBV18 | 14 | CASSPESRTYEQYF | TGTGCCAGCTCACCGGAGAGCCGAACCTACGAGCAGTACTTC
TRBD2 | - | TRBJ2-5 | TRBV3-1/TRBV3-2 | 18 | CASSQELAGGTYQETQYF | TGTGCCAGCAGCCAAGAACTAGCGGGGGGGACTTACCAAGAGACCCAGTACTTC
- | - | TRBJ2-1 | TRBV18 | 16 | CASSKVQVSIYNEQFF | TGTGCCAGCTCGAAGGTGCAGGTCTCTATCTACAATGAGCAGTTCTTC
TRBD2 | - | TRBJ2-2 | TRBV14 | 16 | CASSQLAGGRTGELFF | TGTGCCAGCAGCCAATTAGCGGGAGGTCGCACCGGGGAGCTGTTTTTT
TRBD2 | - | TRBJ2-3 | TRBV20-1 | 11 | CSGRATDTQYF | TGTAGCGGGAGGGCCACAGATACGCAGTATTTT
TRBD2 | - | TRBJ2-3 | TRBV3-1/TRBV3-2 | 15 | CASSPSGRAHYTQYF | TGTGCCAGCAGTCCTAGCGGGAGGGCCCATTATACGCAGTATTTT
- | - | TRBJ1-5 | TRBV6-5 | 13 | CASSPGRLQPQHF | TGTGCCAGCAGCCCGGGGAGGCTTCAGCCCCAGCATTTT
TRBD2 | - | TRBJ2-5 | TRBV7-8 | 15 | CASSRGSGEGETQYF | TGTGCCAGCAGCCGGGGTTCGGGGGAGGGAGAGACCCAGTACTTC
TRBD2 | - | TRBJ2-7 | TRBV19 | 15 | CASSITSGYSYEQYF | TGTGCCAGTAGTATCACTAGCGGGTACTCCTACGAGCAGTACTTC
- | - | TRBJ1-3 | TRBV12-5 | 13 | CASGDSSGNTIYF | TGTGCTAGTGGGGACAGCTCTGGAAACACCATATATTTT
- | - | TRBJ1-3 | TRBV15 | 14 | CATSRDRGGNTIYF | TGTGCCACCAGCAGAGATCGGGGGGGAAACACCATATATTTT
TRBD1 | - | TRBJ1-1 | TRBV6-4 | 14 | CASSTRQGSTEAFF | TGTGCCAGCAGTACTAGACAGGGAAGCACTGAAGCTTTCTTT
- | - | TRBJ1-5 | TRBV19 | 19 | CAGSTRGRGGGFSNQPQHF | TGTGCCGGTAGTACCCGAGGACGAGGGGGTGGATTTAGCAATCAGCCCCAGCATTTT
- | - | TRBJ2-5 | TRBV7-8 | 15 | CASSSQSGSQETQYF | TGTGCCAGCAGCTCTCAGTCCGGGAGTCAAGAGACCCAGTACTTC
- | - | TRBJ1-2 | TRBV7-9 | 18 | CASSEKRGREPANYGYTF | TGTGCCAGCAGCGAAAAGCGGGGCAGGGAGCCTGCTAACTATGGCTACACCTTC
- | - | TRBJ2-3 | TRBV2 | 13 | CASMEGSTDTQYF | TGTGCCAGTATGGAGGGAAGCACAGATACGCAGTATTTT
TRBD1 | - | TRBJ2-5 | TRBV30 | 13 | CAGYRDREETQYF | TGTGCCGGATACCGGGACAGGGAAGAGACCCAGTACTTC
- | - | TRBJ2-6 | TRBV6-1 | 19 | CASSEEPRGLFSGANVLTF | TGTGCCAGCAGTGAAGAACCCAGGGGCCTTTTCTCTGGGGCCAACGTCCTGACTTTC
TRBD2 | - | TRBJ2-4 | TRBV2 | 11 | CASSSGLAGHF | TGTGCCAGCAGCTCCGGACTAGCGGGACACTTC
- | - | TRBJ2-3 | TRBV2 | 16 | CASSPRGWSSTDTQYF | TGTGCCAGCAGCCCCAGGGGCTGGTCTAGCACAGATACGCAGTATTTT
- | - | TRBJ1-1 | TRBV27 | 14 | CASSLDRPGGEAFF | TGTGCCAGCAGTTTAGACAGGCCGGGGGGTGAAGCTTTCTTT
TRBD2 | - | TRBJ2-5 | TRBV11-3 | 15 | CASSQSSGRSETQYF | TGTGCCAGCAGCCAATCGAGCGGGAGGTCAGAGACCCAGTACTTC
- | - | TRBJ2-5 | TRBV19 | 15 | CASSIGQANQETQYF | TGTGCCAGTAGTATTGGGCAGGCAAACCAAGAGACCCAGTACTTC
- | - | TRBJ2-5 | TRBV6-5 | 13 | CASGGGFMETQYF | TGTGCCAGCGGGGGCGGGTTTATGGAGACCCAGTACTTC
- | once | TRBJ2-1 | TRBV13 | 14 | CASSDKIRVNEQFF | TGTGCCAGCAGCGACAAAATCAGGGTCAATGAGCAGTTCTTC
TRBD1 | - | TRBJ2-6 | TRBV25-1 | 17 | CASTKTGGTYGANVLTF | TGTGCCAGCACCAAAACAGGGGGAACTTATGGGGCCAACGTCCTGACTTTC
TRBD1 | - | TRBJ1-3 | TRBV9 | 15 | CASSVGRGPGNTIYF | TGTGCCAGCAGCGTAGGCAGGGGGCCTGGGAACACCATATATTTT
- | - | TRBJ2-3 | TRBV6-1 | 15 | CASSEAGAFPDTQYF | TGTGCCAGCAGTGAAGCGGGGGCGTTCCCAGATACGCAGTATTTT
- | once | TRBJ2-3 | TRBV3-1/TRBV3-2 | 14 | CASSQDTGWHTQYF | TGTGCCAGCAGCCAAGACACAGGGTGGCATACGCAGTATTTT
- | - | TRBJ2-7 | TRBV14 | 15 | CASSQELAPSYEQYF | TGTGCCAGCAGCCAAGAACTAGCTCCCTCCTACGAGCAGTACTTC
TRBD1 | - | TRBJ1-2 | TRBV30 | 15 | CAWSLIGTGVYGYTF | TGTGCCTGGAGTCTTATCGGGACAGGGGTCTATGGCTACACCTTC
TRBD1 | - | TRBJ2-4 | TRBV5-1 | 16 | CASSLARTGPKDIQYF | TGCGCCAGCAGCTTGGCCAGGACAGGGCCTAAGGACATTCAGTACTTC
TRBD1 | - | TRBJ2-2 | TRBV5-4 | 15 | CASSLPTGEIGELFF | TGTGCCAGCAGCTTGCCAACAGGGGAGATCGGGGAGCTGTTTTTT